The 26 T cell receptor beta chains below all came from one sample that was sequenced in a study of blood T cell repertoires in COVID-19. The protocol was immunoSEQ multiplex PCR, while the TCRdb copy is restricted to in-frame clones and leaves out a portion. Of about 320,000 clones listed, about 85% were seen once; the top ten hold about 2%. Sample: PBMCs or T cells enriched from blood (not recorded which). The receptors were sampled from a woman between 25 and 40 years old who had been exposed to COVID-19.

The chain links TRBV10-1 to TRBJ2-2, with D uncertain. There are 16 residues in the CDR3. Germline V gene lookup returns CDR1 WNHNN and CDR2 SYGVQD (reference sequence). Trimming cost V 3 bases and J 1 base, with 12 bases left between them. Written as DNA, the CDR3 is TGCGCCAGCAGTGAAGTGCGGCCGAAGAACACCGGGGAGCTGTTTTTT. Its protein product is CASSEVRPKNTGELFF.

V gene TRBV2 combines with J gene TRBJ2-1; 9 bases agree with TRBD1. The CDR3 sequence is 14 residues long. V lost 6 bases and J lost 8; bases outside the gene matches: 8. Germline V lookup: CDR1 SNHLY, CDR2 FYNNEI. Here the CDR3 reads CASRTGTGHDEQFF. In DNA form, the CDR3 reads TGTGCCAGCAGAACCGGGACAGGGCACGATGAGCAGTTCTTC. The full variable domain, with the rest looked up from reference TRBV2 and TRBJ2-1, is EPEVTQTPSHQVTQMGQEVILRCVPISNHLYFYWYRQILGQKVEFLVSFYNNEISEKSEIFDDQFSVERPDGSNFTLKIRSTKLEDSAMYFCASRTGTGHDEQFFGPGTRLTVL.

This rearrangement joins TRBV30 to TRBJ1-4; D not certain. Trimming removed 3 bases at V and 8 bases at J, with 7 bases between. The germline CDR1 and CDR2 sequences are GTSNPN and SVGIG (reference sequence). The CDR3 consists of 11 residues. CDR3 residues: CAWSVVEKLFF. The CDR3 bases are TGTGCCTGGAGCGTCGTCGAAAAACTGTTTTTT.

This clone was counted between two and nine times. The V gene is TRBV15, the J gene TRBJ1-2; 8 positions match TRBD1. V dropped 7 bases and J dropped 8; count of bases not matched to a gene: 12. Germline V gene data show CDR1 as LNHNV and CDR2 as YYDKDF (reference sequence). This CDR3 has 14 amino acids. CDR3 nucleotide sequence: TGTGCCACCACAACCGGGACAGGACCGGGGGGCTACACCTTC. Translated: CATTTGTGPGGYTF.

The chain is built from TRBV5-4 and TRBJ1-2, with D possibly TRBD1 on 6 matching bases. The germline gives CDR1 SGHNT, CDR2 YYREEE (reference sequence). CDR3 length: 13 amino acids. V shed 4 bases and J shed 5 bases, with 12 bases lying between them. Here the CDR3 DNA reads TGTGCCAGCAGCCCGGAAACAGGGTATGGCTACACCTTC. Its protein is CASSPETGYGYTF.

The V call is TRBV7-2, the J call TRBJ1-5; 8 bases align to TRBD1. Germline V gene lookup returns CDR1 SGHTA and CDR2 FQGNSA. V was clipped by 6 bases and J by 1 base; unmatched bases: 14. The CDR3 covers 18 residues. The CDR3 region is CASSLRGPGQGSNQPQHF. In DNA form, the CDR3 reads TGTGCCAGCAGTCTTAGGGGACCCGGACAGGGAAGCAATCAGCCCCAGCATTTT.

The V and J genes are TRBV7-2 and TRBJ2-7, with 9 positions matching TRBD1. The V gene's germline CDR1 is SGHTA and CDR2 FQGNSA. V was clipped by 5 bases and J by 6 bases; unmatched bases: 5. The CDR3 loop spans 13 amino acids. The CDR3 nucleotides are TGTGCCAGCAGCGGACAGGGGAGTCCCGAGCAGTACTTC. This gives the protein CASSGQGSPEQYF.

The chain joins TRBV14 to TRBJ2-2; 8 bases fit TRBD2. The germline gives CDR1 SGHDN, CDR2 FVKESK. The CDR3 loop spans 15 amino acids. Trimming removed 3 bases from V and 4 bases from J; junction bases left unmatched: 4. The chain's CDR3 is CASSQIAGSTGELFF. The CDR3 nucleotides read TGTGCCAGCAGCCAGATAGCGGGGAGCACCGGGGAGCTGTTTTTT.

This chain connects TRBV4-3 to TRBJ2-7, with D unresolved. The CDR3 loop spans 15 amino acids. Between the trimmed V and J ends, which lost 0 bases and 1 base, there was a span of 10 bases. Germline CDR1 and CDR2: LGHNA and YSLEER. The CDR3 DNA is TGCGCCAGCAGCCAAGAATCCCCAGGATCCTACGAGCAGTACTTC. Its translation is CASSQESPGSYEQYF.

The CDR3 here is CASSLGAGEAYEQYF. CDR3 bases: TGTGCCAGCAGCCTAGGGGCGGGAGAAGCCTACGAGCAGTACTTC. The chain has TRBV6-5 and TRBJ2-7; 7 bases line up with TRBD2. The CDR3 is 15 residues long. The germline V gene has CDR1 MNHEY and CDR2 SVGAGI. With V trimmed by 6 bases and J by 2 bases, 10 bases remained unmatched.

The CDR3 loop is CASSPADYNEQFF. DNA of the CDR3: TGTGCCAGCAGCCCCGCAGACTACAATGAGCAGTTCTTC. The chain carries TRBV5-6 and TRBJ2-1; D not certain. There are 13 residues in the CDR3. The germline V gene encodes CDR1 SGHDT and CDR2 YYEEEE. V was trimmed by 4 bases and J by 3 bases, leaving 8 bases between them.

The chain uses TRBV3-1 (or the pseudogene TRBV3-2) and TRBJ1-2; D not certain. CDR3 length: 14 amino acids. Deletions cut 4 bases from V and 4 bases from J, with 13 bases between. Germline V lookup: CDR1 LGHDT, CDR2 YNNKEL (reference sequence). DNA of the CDR3: TGTGCCAGCAGCCCCCAGAGGAGTTCCTATGGCTACACCTTC. Translating gives CASSPQRSSYGYTF.

The V and J genes are TRBV6-6 and TRBJ1-2, with 8 positions matching TRBD1. CDR1 is MNHNY, CDR2 SVGAGI, per germline (reference sequence). The J segment lost 5 bases and the V segment lost 2 bases, leaving 10 bases of the junction unmatched. This CDR3 contains 16 residues. The CDR3 sequence: CASSYANGQGKYGYTF. In DNA form, the CDR3 reads TGTGCCAGCAGTTACGCTAATGGACAGGGAAAGTATGGCTACACCTTC.

The chain carries TRBV11-2 and TRBJ2-4; 9 bases agree with TRBD1. In germline, CDR1 is SGHAT, CDR2 FQNNGV. J gave up 1 base and V 5 bases, and 6 bases lay outside the gene matches. The CDR3 length is 16 residues. The CDR3 nucleotides read TGTGCCAGCAGCCTCGGGGACAGGGTGGCCAAAAACATTCAGTACTTC. Protein: CASSLGDRVAKNIQYF.

The chain employs TRBV7-9 and TRBJ1-2; the D gene is possibly TRBD1 (6 bases). Germline values: CDR1 SEHNR, CDR2 FQNEAQ (reference sequence). The CDR3 totals 16 residues. Trimming shortened V by 0 bases and J by 1 base, and 12 bases separated the two germline ends. The CDR3 region has the DNA TGTGCCAGCAGCTTAGCAGCCGACAGGTTTAACTATGGCTACACCTTC. As protein: CASSLAADRFNYGYTF.

This clone has a handful of counts. The rearrangement uses TRBV12-3 or TRBV12-4 and TRBJ1-1; D uncertain. The CDR3 consists of 11 residues. V lost 7 bases and J 0 bases, leaving 3 bases between the germline ends. The CDR3 protein is CASNMNTEAFF. The CDR3 DNA sequence: TGTGCCAGCAATATGAACACTGAAGCTTTCTTT.

The V gene is TRBV5-4, the J gene TRBJ1-2; tentatively, D is TRBD1 (6 bases). V gave up 1 base and J gave up 7 bases, with 11 bases separating them. Per the germline V gene, CDR1 is SGHNT and CDR2 is YYREEE (reference sequence). The CDR3 covers 13 residues. CDR3 protein: CASSLQGPSGYTF. The DNA of the CDR3 is TGTGCCAGCAGCTTGCAGGGGCCAAGTGGCTACACCTTC.

DNA of the CDR3: TGTGCCAGCAGCCCAGGGACAAGCACAGATACGCAGTATTTT. It yields the protein CASSPGTSTDTQYF. The chain has TRBV7-2 and TRBJ2-3, with D maybe TRBD1 (6 bases). The CDR3 sequence is 14 residues long. In germline, CDR1 is SGHTA, CDR2 FQGNSA. V shed 5 bases and J shed 0 bases, with 9 bases lying between them. The variable domain in full, completed from reference TRBV7-2 and TRBJ2-3, reads GAGVSQSPSNKVTEKGKDVELRCDPISGHTALYWYRQSLGQGLEFLIYFQGNSAPDKSGLPSDRFSAERTGGSVSTLTIQRTQQEDSAVYLCASSPGTSTDTQYFGPGTRLTVL.

This rearrangement joins TRBV28 to TRBJ2-5; 10 bases map to TRBD1. Germline CDR1 MDHEN, CDR2 SYDVKM. This CDR3 has 15 residues. V lost 6 bases to trimming and J lost 2 bases; unmatched junction nucleotides: 6. DNA for the CDR3: TGTGCCAGCAGGAGAGGACAGGGGGGACAAGAGACCCAGTACTTC. This sequence encodes CASRRGQGGQETQYF.

This rearrangement joins TRBV2 to TRBJ2-3; D may be TRBD2 (7 bases). CDR3 size: 15 residues. In germline, CDR1 is SNHLY, CDR2 FYNNEI. The germline V and J ends were trimmed by 6 bases and 4 bases, with 17 bases remaining between them. The CDR3 bases are TGTGCCAGCAGCGGGGGGCTAGCATTATCAGATACGCAGTATTTT. It encodes CASSGGLALSDTQYF. The whole variable domain, filled in from reference TRBV2 and TRBJ2-3, reads EPEVTQTPSHQVTQMGQEVILRCVPISNHLYFYWYRQILGQKVEFLVSFYNNEISEKSEIFDDQFSVERPDGSNFTLKIRSTKLEDSAMYFCASSGGLALSDTQYFGPGTRLTVL.

This chain links TRBV29-1 with TRBJ2-7; a weak D match, TRBD1 (6 bases). The germline V and J ends were trimmed by 6 bases and 5 bases, with 23 bases remaining between them. Germline values: CDR1 SQVTM, CDR2 ANQGSEA. The CDR3 sequence is 15 residues long. The CDR3, as DNA: TGCAGCGTCCTCGCGCGGTTAGGGACAAGTAACGAGCAGTACTTC. The encoded protein is CSVLARLGTSNEQYF.

The rearrangement uses TRBV7-2 and TRBJ1-2, with 12 bases matching TRBD1. Germline trimming cut 0 bases from V and 4 bases from J; bases unmatched to any gene: 6. The CDR3 extends over 17 amino acids. Germline V gene lookup returns CDR1 SGHTA and CDR2 FQGNSA. CDR3 coding DNA: TGTGCCAGCAGCTTAGCGCTAGGGACAGGGGGCGGCTATGGCTACACCTTC. Amino acids: CASSLALGTGGGYGYTF.

Only one count was recorded for this clone. This sequence joins TRBV7-9 and TRBJ1-2, with a possible D match to TRBD1 (6 bases). CDR3 length: 15 amino acids. Trimming stripped 4 bases from V and 7 bases from J, with 19 bases between. CDR1 SEHNR and CDR2 FQNEAQ come from the germline V gene (reference sequence). The CDR3 region is CASSSLLQGHGGYTF. For the CDR3, the DNA is TGTGCCAGCAGCTCGTTATTGCAGGGGCATGGTGGCTACACCTTC. Full variable domain (remainder filled in from reference TRBV7-9 and TRBJ1-2): DTGVSQNPRHKITKRGQNVTFRCDPISEHNRLYWYRQTLGQGPEFLTYFQNEAQLEKSRLLSDRFSAERPKGSFSTLEIQRTEQGDSAMYLCASSSLLQGHGGYTFGSGTRLTVV.

V gene TRBV6-5 combines with J gene TRBJ1-2; 8 bases map to TRBD1. The germline V gene encodes CDR1 MNHEY and CDR2 SVGAGI. The V gene end was trimmed by 6 bases and the J gene end by 8 bases; junction bases not matched to a gene: 8. There are 13 residues in the CDR3. Here the CDR3 reads CASRADRVRGYTF. As DNA, the CDR3 is TGTGCCAGCAGAGCGGACAGGGTGAGGGGCTACACCTTC.

This chain links TRBV6-5 with TRBJ2-7; 9 bases line up with TRBD1. Losses at the gene ends were 5 bases for V and 0 bases for J; bases not matched to a gene: 5. This CDR3 spans 15 amino acids. Germline V lookup: CDR1 MNHEY, CDR2 SVGAGI. As DNA, the CDR3 is TGTGCCAGCAGTACCGGACAGGGGAGCTCCTACGAGCAGTACTTC. The encoded protein is CASSTGQGSSYEQYF.

The CDR3 reads CASEGDRDGYTF. For the CDR3, the DNA is TGTGCCAGCGAAGGGGACAGGGACGGCTACACCTTC. The V gene is TRBV6-6, the J gene TRBJ1-2; 9 bases are shared with TRBD1. In germline, CDR1 is MNHNY, CDR2 SVGAGI (reference sequence). The CDR3 extends over 12 amino acids. V trimming: 8 bases; J trimming: 8 bases; junction bases outside the gene matches: 6.